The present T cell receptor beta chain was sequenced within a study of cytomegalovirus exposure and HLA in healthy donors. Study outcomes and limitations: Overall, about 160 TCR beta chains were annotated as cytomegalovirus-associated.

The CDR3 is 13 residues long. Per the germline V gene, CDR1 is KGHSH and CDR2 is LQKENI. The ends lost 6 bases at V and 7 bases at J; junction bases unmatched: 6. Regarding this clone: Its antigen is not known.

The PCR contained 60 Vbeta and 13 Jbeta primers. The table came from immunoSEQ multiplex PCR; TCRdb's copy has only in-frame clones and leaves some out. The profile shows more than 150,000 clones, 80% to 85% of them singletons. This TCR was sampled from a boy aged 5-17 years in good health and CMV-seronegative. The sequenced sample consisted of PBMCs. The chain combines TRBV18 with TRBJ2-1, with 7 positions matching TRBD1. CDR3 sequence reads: CASSRTGVNEQFF. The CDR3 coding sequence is TGTGCCAGCTCGCGAACAGGGGTAAATGAGCAGTTCTTC. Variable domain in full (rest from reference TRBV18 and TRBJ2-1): NAGVMQNPRHLVRRRGQEARLRCSPMKGHSHVYWYRQLPEEGLKFMVYLQKENIIDESGMPKERFSAEFPKEGPSILRIQQVVRGDSAAYFCASSRTGVNEQFFGPGTRLTVL.